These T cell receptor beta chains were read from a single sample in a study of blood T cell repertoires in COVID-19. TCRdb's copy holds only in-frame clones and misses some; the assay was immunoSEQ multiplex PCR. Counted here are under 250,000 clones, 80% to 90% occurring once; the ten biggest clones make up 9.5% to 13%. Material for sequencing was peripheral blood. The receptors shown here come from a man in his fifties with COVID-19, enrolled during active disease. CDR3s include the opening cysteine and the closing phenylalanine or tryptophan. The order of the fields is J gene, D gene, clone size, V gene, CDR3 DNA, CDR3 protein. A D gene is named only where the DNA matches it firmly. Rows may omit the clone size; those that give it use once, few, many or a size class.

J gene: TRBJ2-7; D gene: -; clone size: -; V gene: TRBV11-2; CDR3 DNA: TGTGCCAGCAGCTTCGGGACTTTGTACGAGCAGTACTTC; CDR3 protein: CASSFGTLYEQYF
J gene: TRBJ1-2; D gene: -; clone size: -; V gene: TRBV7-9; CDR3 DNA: TGTGCCAGCAGCTTGGCGGGGAACTATGGCTACACCTTC; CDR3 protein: CASSLAGNYGYTF
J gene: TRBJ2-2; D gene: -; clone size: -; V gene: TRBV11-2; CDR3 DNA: TGTGCCAGCAGCTCCCGAGCCCGGGCCGGGGAGCTGTTTTTT; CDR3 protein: CASSSRARAGELFF
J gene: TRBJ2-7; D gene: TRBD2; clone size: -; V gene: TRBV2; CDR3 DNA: TGTGCCAACTTACCGGGACTAGCGGGAGAAGGCTACGAGCAGTACTTC; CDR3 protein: CANLPGLAGEGYEQYF
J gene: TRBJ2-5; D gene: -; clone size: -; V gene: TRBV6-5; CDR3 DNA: TGTATAACAGGAGGGAACCAAGAGACCCAGTACTTC; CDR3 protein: CITGGNQETQYF
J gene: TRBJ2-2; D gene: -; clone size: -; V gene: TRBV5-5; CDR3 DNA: TGTGCCAGCAGCTTGGCGGGGTCCAACACCGGGGAGCTGTTTTTT; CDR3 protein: CASSLAGSNTGELFF
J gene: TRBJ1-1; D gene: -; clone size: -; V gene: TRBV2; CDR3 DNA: TGTGCCAGCAGTGGGGTTATGGGGGGTCGGAACACTGAAGCTTTCTTT; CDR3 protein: CASSGVMGGRNTEAFF
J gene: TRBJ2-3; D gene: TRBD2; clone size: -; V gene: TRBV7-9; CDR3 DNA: TGTGCCAGCAGCAAGACTAGCGGGACGGGAGATACGCAGTATTTT; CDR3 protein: CASSKTSGTGDTQYF
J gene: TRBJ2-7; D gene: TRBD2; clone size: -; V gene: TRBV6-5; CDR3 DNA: TGTGCCAGCAGACAGCGGGAGGTGGGCTCCTACGAGCAGTACTTC; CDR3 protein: CASRQREVGSYEQYF
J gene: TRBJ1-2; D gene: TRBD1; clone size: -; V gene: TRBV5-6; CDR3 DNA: TGTGCCAGCAGCCCAGCGTCGGGACAGGGGGCTGGCTACACCTTC; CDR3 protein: CASSPASGQGAGYTF
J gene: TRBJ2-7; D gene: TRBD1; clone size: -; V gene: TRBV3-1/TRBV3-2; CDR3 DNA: TGTGCCAGCAGCCAGACAGGGGGTCTCTACGAGCAGTACTTC; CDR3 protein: CASSQTGGLYEQYF
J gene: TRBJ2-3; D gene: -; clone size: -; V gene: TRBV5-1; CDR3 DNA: TGCGCCAGCAGCTTGGGCGGGGTAAGCACAGATACGCAGTATTTT; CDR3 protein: CASSLGGVSTDTQYF
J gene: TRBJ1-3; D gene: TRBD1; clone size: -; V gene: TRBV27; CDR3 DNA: TGTGCCAGCAGTTTGGCAGGGGGCCCTGGAAACACCATATATTTT; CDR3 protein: CASSLAGGPGNTIYF
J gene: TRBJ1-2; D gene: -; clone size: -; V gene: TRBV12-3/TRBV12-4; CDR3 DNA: TGTGCCAGCAGCCTAGACGACTATGGCTACACCTTC; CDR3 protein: CASSLDDYGYTF
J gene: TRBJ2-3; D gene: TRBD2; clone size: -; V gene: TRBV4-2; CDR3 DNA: TGTGCCAGCAGCCAAGGGGGGCTAGCGGGGGGCGTGGATACGCAGTATTTT; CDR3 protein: CASSQGGLAGGVDTQYF
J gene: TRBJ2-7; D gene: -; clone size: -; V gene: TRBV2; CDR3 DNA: TGTGCCAGCACTCGAGGCGGGGCAGGATCCTCCACCGAGCAGTACTTC; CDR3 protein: CASTRGGAGSSTEQYF
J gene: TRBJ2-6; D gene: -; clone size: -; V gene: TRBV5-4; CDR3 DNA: TGTGCCAGCAGCTTGTCGGCTGGGGCCAACGTCCTGACTTTC; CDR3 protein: CASSLSAGANVLTF
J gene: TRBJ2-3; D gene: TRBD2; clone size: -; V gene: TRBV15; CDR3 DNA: TGTGCCACCAGCAGGCTCTCCAGTGCAGCGGGGGGCAGGGATACGCAGTATTTT; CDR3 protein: CATSRLSSAAGGRDTQYF
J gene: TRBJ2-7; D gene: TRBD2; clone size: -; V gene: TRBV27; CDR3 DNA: TGTGCCAGCAGTTTAACCGGGAGGGCCTCCTACGAGCAGTACTTC; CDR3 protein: CASSLTGRASYEQYF
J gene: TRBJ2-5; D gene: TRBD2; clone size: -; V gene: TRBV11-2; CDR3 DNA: TGTGCCAGCAGTTATAGCGGGGGGGCCTGGGAGACCCAGTACTTC; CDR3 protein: CASSYSGGAWETQYF
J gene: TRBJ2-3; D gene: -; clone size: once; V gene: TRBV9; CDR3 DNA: TGTGCCAGCGGTAACGAGATGACGCAGTATTTT; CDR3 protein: CASGNEMTQYF
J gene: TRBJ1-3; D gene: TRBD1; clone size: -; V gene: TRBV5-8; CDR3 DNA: TGTGCCAGCAGCTCGGGACAGTCTGGAAACACCATATATTTT; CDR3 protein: CASSSGQSGNTIYF
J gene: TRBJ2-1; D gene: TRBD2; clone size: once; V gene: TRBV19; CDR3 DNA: TGTGCCAGTAGTATAGCTAGCGGGAAGGGAAATAGGTTGAATGAGCAGTTCTTC; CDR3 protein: CASSIASGKGNRLNEQFF
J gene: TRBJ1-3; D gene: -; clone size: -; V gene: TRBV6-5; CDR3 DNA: TGTGCCAGCCTCAAGGGGGTAGGCTCTGGAAACACCATATATTTT; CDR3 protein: CASLKGVGSGNTIYF
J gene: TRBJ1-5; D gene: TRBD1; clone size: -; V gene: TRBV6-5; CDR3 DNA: TGTGCCAGCAGCCCCACAGGGGACCAGCCCCAGCATTTT; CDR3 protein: CASSPTGDQPQHF
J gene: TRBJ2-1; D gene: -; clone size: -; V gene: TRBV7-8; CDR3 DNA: TGTGCCAGCAGAAGAAGGGGGGGCCCCAGCAATGAGCAGTTCTTC; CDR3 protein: CASRRRGGPSNEQFF
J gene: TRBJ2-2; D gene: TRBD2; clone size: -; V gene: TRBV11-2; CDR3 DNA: TGTGCCAGCAGCTTAGGACTAGCGTGGAACACCGGGGAGCTGTTTTTT; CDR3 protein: CASSLGLAWNTGELFF
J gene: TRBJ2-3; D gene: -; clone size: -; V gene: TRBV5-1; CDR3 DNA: TGCGCCAGCAGCAGCAGTTCTGGAGGTCAGCACACAGATACGCAGTATTTT; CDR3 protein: CASSSSSGGQHTDTQYF
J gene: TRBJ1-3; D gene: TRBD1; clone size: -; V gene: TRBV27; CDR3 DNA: TGTGCCAGCAGCCGACAAGCGGGACAGGGTACCGGAAACACCATATATTTT; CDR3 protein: CASSRQAGQGTGNTIYF
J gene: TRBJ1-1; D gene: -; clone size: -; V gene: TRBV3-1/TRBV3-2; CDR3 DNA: TGTGCCAGCAGCAACCTGGCGGTGTACACTGAAGCTTTCTTT; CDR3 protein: CASSNLAVYTEAFF
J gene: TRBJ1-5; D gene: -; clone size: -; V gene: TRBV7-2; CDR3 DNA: TGTGCCAGCAGCTTACGTTCTAGCAATCAGCCCCAGCATTTT; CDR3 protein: CASSLRSSNQPQHF
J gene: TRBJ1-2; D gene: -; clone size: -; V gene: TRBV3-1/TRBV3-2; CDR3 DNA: TGTGCCAGCAGCCTGACAGGTGTAAACTATGGCTACACCTTC; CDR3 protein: CASSLTGVNYGYTF
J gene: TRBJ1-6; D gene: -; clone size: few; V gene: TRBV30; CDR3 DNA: TGTGCCACGGGAGAACGCGGGAATTCACCCCTCCACTTT; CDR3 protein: CATGERGNSPLHF
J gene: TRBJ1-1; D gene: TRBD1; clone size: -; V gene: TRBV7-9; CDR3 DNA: TGTGCCAGCATCGAGCGGGGACAGGGCCAAGAAGCTTTCTTT; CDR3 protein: CASIERGQGQEAFF
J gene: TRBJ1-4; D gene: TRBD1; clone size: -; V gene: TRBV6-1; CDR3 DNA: TGTGCCAGCAGTGAAGCGCAGGGGGCTGGTGAAAAACTGTTTTTT; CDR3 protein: CASSEAQGAGEKLFF
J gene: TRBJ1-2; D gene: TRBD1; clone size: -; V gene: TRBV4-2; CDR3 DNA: TGTGCCAGCAGCCATGACAGGGGTGAAGCTAACTATGGCTACACCTTC; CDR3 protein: CASSHDRGEANYGYTF
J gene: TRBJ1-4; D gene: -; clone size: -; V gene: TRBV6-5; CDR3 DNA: TGTGCCAGCAAACCGGGACACTCAACTAATGAAAAACTGTTTTTT; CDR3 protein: CASKPGHSTNEKLFF
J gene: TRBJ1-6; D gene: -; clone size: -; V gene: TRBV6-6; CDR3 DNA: TGTGCCAGCAGTCACCTTGTCAGGGGATCCTATAATTCACCCCTCCACTTT; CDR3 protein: CASSHLVRGSYNSPLHF
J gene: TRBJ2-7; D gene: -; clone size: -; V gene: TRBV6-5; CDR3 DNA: TGTGCCAGCAGGGTCAGCTCCTACGAGCAGTACTTC; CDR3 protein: CASRVSSYEQYF
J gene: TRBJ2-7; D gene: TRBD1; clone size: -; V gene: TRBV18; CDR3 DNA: TGTGCCAGCTCACGAGGACAGGTAAACGAGCAGTACTTC; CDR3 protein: CASSRGQVNEQYF
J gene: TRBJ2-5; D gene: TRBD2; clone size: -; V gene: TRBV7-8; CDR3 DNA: TGTGCCAGCAGCCCTACGCTAGCGGGAGGTGGTGAGACCCAGTACTTC; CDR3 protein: CASSPTLAGGGETQYF
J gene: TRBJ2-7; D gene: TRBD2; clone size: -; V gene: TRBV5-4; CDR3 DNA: TGTGCCAGCAGCTCAGGACTAGCGGGAATCTCCTACGAGCAGTACTTC; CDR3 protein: CASSSGLAGISYEQYF
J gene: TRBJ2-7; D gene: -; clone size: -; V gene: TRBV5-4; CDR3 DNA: TGTGCCAGCAGCGGAAACTACCCATACGAGCAGTACTTC; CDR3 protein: CASSGNYPYEQYF
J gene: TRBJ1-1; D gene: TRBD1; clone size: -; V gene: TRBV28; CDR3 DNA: TGTGCCAGCAGCGCACCGGGACAGGGTGGTACTGAAGCTTTCTTT; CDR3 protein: CASSAPGQGGTEAFF